The 15 T cell receptor beta chains in this list originate from one sample, sequenced in a study of T cell changes during pregnancy in multiple sclerosis. Profiling relied on immunoSEQ multiplex PCR, and the TCRdb table lists in-frame clones only, not all of them. The profile shows tens of thousands of clones, over 85% of them singletons. Sample: peripheral blood, taken in the third trimester of pregnancy. Receptors were obtained from a female donor with multiple sclerosis, enrolled in a pregnancy study.

The CDR3 DNA sequence: TGTGCCAGCAGCTTAGCGCGGGGAGAAGGGGAAAAACTGTTTTTT. Translation: CASSLARGEGEKLFF. This chain connects TRBV7-9 to TRBJ1-4, with D unclear. The CDR3 sequence is 15 residues long. Deletions cut 0 bases from V and 8 bases from J, with 13 bases between. CDR1 SEHNR and CDR2 FQNEAQ come from the germline V gene (reference sequence).

V and J are TRBV5-6 and TRBJ2-4, with D possibly matching TRBD2 (6 bases). The CDR3 spans 15 residues. Germline CDR1 reads SGHDT; CDR2 reads YYEEEE. The V end was cut by 2 bases, the J end by 6 bases, with 15 bases between. The CDR3 here is CASSFSGTYRNIQYF. CDR3 coding DNA: TGTGCCAGCAGCTTTTCCGGGACTTATAGAAACATTCAGTACTTC.

The chain carries TRBV15 and TRBJ1-6; D may be TRBD1 (5 bases). The ends were cut back, 3 bases at V and 0 bases at J, with 12 bases in the middle. The CDR3 is 17 residues long. CDR1 LNHNV and CDR2 YYDKDF come from the germline V gene (reference sequence). CDR3 loop: CATSRRFDSSYNSPLHF. The CDR3, as DNA: TGTGCCACCAGCAGGAGATTTGACAGCTCCTATAATTCACCCCTCCACTTT.

The chain has TRBV19 and TRBJ2-7; D remains unclear. Germline V gene sequence: CDR1 LNHDA, CDR2 SQIVND (reference sequence). The CDR3 length is 11 residues. The germline V and J ends were trimmed by 6 bases and 3 bases, with 6 bases remaining between them. CDR3: CASSDSYEQYF. The DNA of the CDR3 is TGTGCCAGTAGCGATAGCTACGAGCAGTACTTC.

The V gene is TRBV5-4, the J gene TRBJ2-3; 9 nucleotides match TRBD2. This CDR3 comprises 15 residues. The junction had 7 bases not matched to a gene; V was cut back by 4 bases and J by 4 bases. CDR1 SGHNT and CDR2 YYREEE come from the germline V gene (reference sequence). The CDR3 is CASSPGLALPDTQYF. CDR3 DNA sequence: TGTGCCAGCAGCCCGGGACTAGCTCTTCCAGATACGCAGTATTTT.

This chain links TRBV19 with TRBJ2-1, with TRBD2 matching 7 bases. V shed 6 bases and J 12 bases; nucleotides not matched to a gene: 8. The germline V gene has CDR1 LNHDA and CDR2 SQIVND (reference sequence). The CDR3 length is 12 residues. The CDR3 bases are TGTGCCAGTAGAGACTGGACTAGGTTGCAGTTCTTC. It is translated as CASRDWTRLQFF.

The rearrangement links TRBV27 to TRBJ2-7; 8 bases align to TRBD2. The CDR3 is made up of 14 amino acids. CDR1 and CDR2 (germline): MNHEY, SMNVEV (reference sequence). Germline trimming cut 3 bases from V and 4 bases from J; bases unmatched to any gene: 5. The CDR3, as DNA: TGTGCCAGCAGTTTTAGCGGGACAATATACGAGCAGTACTTC. It codes for CASSFSGTIYEQYF.

The chain combines TRBV6-6 with TRBJ2-3; 10 bases align to TRBD1. V shed 8 bases, J shed 2 bases, and the junction held 4 bases outside the gene matches. The CDR3 contains 14 residues. Germline lookup yields CDR1 MNHNY and CDR2 SVGAGI (reference sequence). CDR3 coding DNA: TGTGCCAGCGGGACAGGGGAATTCACAGATACGCAGTATTTT. It encodes CASGTGEFTDTQYF.

The sample holds one count of this clone. The chain combines TRBV6-5 with TRBJ2-2, with D possibly matching TRBD2 (7 bases). The CDR3 contains 13 residues. Trimming left V 4 bases short and J 8 bases short, with 11 bases between. The germline V gene encodes CDR1 MNHEY and CDR2 SVGAGI. The CDR3 reads CASSFGGLGELFF. The CDR3 nucleotides read TGTGCCAGCAGTTTCGGGGGGCTGGGGGAGCTGTTTTTT.

The rearrangement joins TRBV11-2 to TRBJ1-3; D perhaps matches TRBD1 (6 bases). The germline V gene has CDR1 SGHAT and CDR2 FQNNGV. V was cut by 5 bases and J by 5 bases, with 10 bases left in between. CDR3 length: 13 amino acids. CDR3 protein: CASSQGQRNTIYF. The CDR3 DNA is TGTGCCAGCAGCCAGGGGCAACGAAACACCATATATTTT.

This sequence joins TRBV4-3 and TRBJ2-1; 10 positions match TRBD2. The V gene end was trimmed by 3 bases and the J gene end by 2 bases; junction bases not matched to a gene: 13. CDR3 length: 19 residues. In germline, CDR1 is LGHNA, CDR2 YSLEER. The CDR3 DNA follows: TGCGCCAGCAGCCAGAAACTAGCGGGACCCTCTCGAGCCTACAATGAGCAGTTCTTC. It codes for CASSQKLAGPSRAYNEQFF.

The rearrangement links TRBV19 to TRBJ2-7, with 7 bases aligning to TRBD1. From germline, CDR1 is LNHDA and CDR2 SQIVND (reference sequence). The J segment lost 0 bases and the V segment lost 3 bases, leaving 2 bases of the junction unmatched. This CDR3 has 14 residues. Written as DNA, the CDR3 is TGTGCCAGTAGTATTGGACAGGACTCCTACGAGCAGTACTTC. As protein: CASSIGQDSYEQYF.

This chain connects TRBV28 to TRBJ2-2, with D hard to call. Germline V gene lookup returns CDR1 MDHEN and CDR2 SYDVKM. V was shortened by 3 bases and J by 0 bases, with 5 bases between the two germline ends. The CDR3 runs to 14 residues. The CDR3 coding sequence is TGTGCCAGCAGTTTTAGCTCGAACACCGGGGAGCTGTTTTTT. It yields the protein CASSFSSNTGELFF.

The chain employs TRBV28 and TRBJ1-1; D unresolved. Germline CDR1 reads MDHEN; CDR2 reads SYDVKM. This CDR3 has 16 residues. V lost 5 bases to trimming and J lost 0 bases, with 16 bases between them. CDR3 loop: CASSPTYNTLNTEAFF. Here the CDR3 DNA reads TGTGCCAGCAGTCCCACCTATAATACCTTGAACACTGAAGCTTTCTTT.

V gene TRBV27 combines with J gene TRBJ2-7, with 10 positions matching TRBD2. Trimming removed 3 bases from V and 7 bases from J; junction bases left unmatched: 9. Germline V lookup: CDR1 MNHEY, CDR2 SMNVEV (reference sequence). The CDR3 covers 15 residues. CDR3 sequence (DNA): TGTGCCAGCAGTTTTTACCCTAGCGGGAGATTTGAGCAGTACTTC. It translates to CASSFYPSGRFEQYF.